This is a list of T cell receptor beta chains from one sample in a study of PD-1 blockade in classical Hodgkin lymphoma. Only in-frame clones appear in the TCRdb table, and some are missing; sequencing was by immunoSEQ multiplex PCR. The profile covers 25,000 to 30,000 clones, with 85% to 90% appearing a single time and about 2.7% taken by the ten largest. This specimen consisted of peripheral blood mononuclear cells (PBMCs), obtained at baseline. These receptors were taken from a human donor with classical Hodgkin lymphoma. The CDR3 runs from the conserved cysteine through the conserved F or W. The D gene is left open where the match is weak. The listing skips clone size in some rows; elsewhere it reads once, few, many or a size class.

d_gene,v_gene,j_gene,abundance,CDR3aa,CDR3nt
-,TRBV18,TRBJ1-4,-,CASSPPVGTSAEKLFF,TGTGCCAGCTCACCACCGGTGGGGACGTCGGCGGAAAAACTGTTTTTT
-,TRBV5-1,TRBJ2-5,once,CASSLSWGETQYF,TGCGCCAGCAGCTTGAGTTGGGGAGAGACCCAGTACTTC
TRBD2,TRBV4-2,TRBJ2-3,once,CASSQDGGVRQYF,TGTGCCAGCAGCCAAGATGGGGGGGTAAGGCAGTATTTT
TRBD1,TRBV28,TRBJ1-5,-,CASSLSGQTSNQPQHF,TGTGCCAGCAGCTTATCGGGACAGACAAGCAATCAGCCCCAGCATTTT
-,TRBV6-5,TRBJ1-5,-,CASSLHSNQPQHF,TGTGCCAGCAGCTTACATAGCAATCAGCCCCAGCATTTT
-,TRBV5-1,TRBJ2-1,-,CASSFGQNAAEQFF,TGCGCCAGCAGCTTCGGTCAGAACGCCGCTGAGCAGTTCTTC
-,TRBV5-1,TRBJ2-7,-,CASSLEGHSYEQYF,TGCGCCAGCAGCTTGGAGGGACACTCCTACGAGCAGTACTTC
-,TRBV6-1,TRBJ1-4,-,CASGGLWEKLFF,TGTGCCAGCGGGGGACTGTGGGAAAAACTGTTTTTT
-,TRBV5-1,TRBJ2-2,-,CASSLQGTGELFF,TGCGCCAGCAGCTTGCAAGGTACCGGGGAGCTGTTTTTT
TRBD2,TRBV5-4,TRBJ2-2,-,CASSLGSSGVPNTGELFF,TGTGCCAGCAGCTTGGGGTCTAGCGGGGTACCGAACACCGGGGAGCTGTTTTTT
-,TRBV5-5,TRBJ2-3,-,CASSPPGGTDTQYF,TGTGCCAGCAGCCCTCCCGGGGGCACAGATACGCAGTATTTT
TRBD1,TRBV5-4,TRBJ2-7,-,CASSLFYPRTGDFYEQYF,TGTGCCAGCAGCTTATTTTACCCTCGGACAGGGGACTTCTACGAGCAGTACTTC
TRBD1,TRBV5-1,TRBJ2-7,-,CASSLNPGTGNYEQYF,TGCGCCAGCAGTCTAAACCCCGGGACAGGTAACTACGAGCAGTACTTC
-,TRBV5-1,TRBJ2-7,-,CASSFNRDGEQYF,TGCGCCAGCAGCTTTAACAGGGACGGGGAGCAGTACTTC
-,TRBV12-5,TRBJ2-4,-,CASASGENIQYF,TGTGCTAGTGCCTCAGGAGAAAACATTCAGTACTTC
TRBD1,TRBV19,TRBJ1-6,once,CASRGTGSTNSPLHF,TGTGCCAGTAGGGGGACAGGATCAACCAATTCACCCCTCCACTTT
-,TRBV6-5,TRBJ1-1,-,CASSFTALNTEAFF,TGTGCCAGCAGTTTCACCGCCTTGAACACTGAAGCTTTCTTT
-,TRBV11-2,TRBJ2-2,-,CASSLSNTGELFF,TGTGCCAGCAGCTTGTCAAACACCGGGGAGCTGTTTTTT
-,TRBV5-1,TRBJ1-1,-,CASSLVGVGLDTEAFF,TGCGCCAGCAGCTTGGTTGGGGTAGGGTTGGACACTGAAGCTTTCTTT
TRBD2,TRBV7-8,TRBJ2-1,-,CASSLSGGDYNEQFF,TGTGCCAGCAGCTTGAGCGGGGGGGACTACAATGAGCAGTTCTTC
TRBD2,TRBV10-3,TRBJ2-1,-,CAISPTSGGAYEQFF,TGTGCCATCAGTCCGACTAGCGGGGGGGCCTATGAGCAGTTCTTC
TRBD2,TRBV5-4,TRBJ2-3,-,CASSLATSGAGGDTQYF,TGTGCCAGCAGCTTGGCGACTAGCGGGGCTGGTGGAGATACGCAGTATTTT
-,TRBV9,TRBJ1-5,once,CASSPFPDSSNEPQHF,TGTGCCAGCAGCCCCTTTCCTGACAGTTCTAATGAGCCCCAGCATTTT
-,TRBV12-5,TRBJ1-5,-,CASGSGLIQPQHF,TGTGCTAGTGGTTCGGGGCTAATCCAGCCCCAGCATTTT
TRBD1,TRBV6-6,TRBJ2-7,-,CASSYGATGGMKQYF,TGTGCCAGCAGTTACGGGGCGACAGGGGGGATGAAGCAGTACTTC
TRBD1,TRBV6-5,TRBJ1-1,-,CASRPTGRHTEAFF,TGTGCCAGCAGACCGACAGGGAGACACACTGAAGCTTTCTTT
TRBD2,TRBV7-9,TRBJ2-3,-,CASSRTSGLRDTQYF,TGTGCCAGCAGTCGGACTAGCGGGCTGAGGGATACGCAGTATTTT
-,TRBV4-2,TRBJ1-1,once,CASSPLGGAGTEAFF,TGTGCCAGCAGCCCCTTGGGGGGGGCTGGTACTGAAGCTTTCTTT
TRBD1,TRBV7-2,TRBJ2-5,once,CASSYQGAVGTQYF,TGTGCCAGCAGCTATCAGGGGGCCGTAGGGACCCAGTACTTC
TRBD2,TRBV5-1,TRBJ2-1,-,CASSPGGLSYNEQFF,TGCGCCAGCTCCCCGGGGGGGCTCTCCTACAATGAGCAGTTCTTC
-,TRBV5-4,TRBJ1-2,-,CASSPAWGLNYGYTF,TGTGCCAGCAGCCCGGCCTGGGGGCTTAACTATGGCTACACCTTC
-,TRBV5-1,TRBJ2-1,-,CASSPMLEAGEQFF,TGCGCCAGCAGCCCGATGCTAGAGGCTGGTGAGCAGTTCTTC
TRBD1,TRBV19,TRBJ2-5,-,CASSTGQGAGEQYF,TGTGCCAGTAGCACAGGACAGGGGGCCGGGGAGCAGTACTTC
-,TRBV7-2,TRBJ1-2,once,CASSSGTGNYGYTF,TGTGCCAGCAGCTCCGGGACCGGGAACTATGGCTACACCTTC
-,TRBV19,TRBJ1-5,-,CASTGYSNQPQHF,TGTGCCAGTACAGGGTATAGCAATCAGCCCCAGCATTTT
TRBD1,TRBV9,TRBJ2-3,-,CASSVETGNTDTQYF,TGTGCCAGCAGCGTAGAGACAGGGAACACAGATACGCAGTATTTT
-,TRBV29-1,TRBJ1-1,-,CSDGGEHTEAFF,TGCAGCGACGGGGGGGAGCACACTGAAGCTTTCTTT
TRBD1,TRBV6-5,TRBJ1-6,-,CASSMTGAANSPLHF,TGTGCCAGCAGCATGACAGGGGCTGCCAATTCACCCCTCCACTTT
TRBD1,TRBV19,TRBJ1-5,-,CASSIGSQGARPQHF,TGTGCCAGTAGTATAGGGTCACAGGGGGCGCGGCCCCAGCATTTT
-,TRBV9,TRBJ2-7,-,CASSVGPEQYF,TGTGCCAGCAGCGTAGGGCCCGAGCAGTACTTC
-,TRBV21-1,TRBJ1-1,-,CASSKSSLEGSWVTEAFF,TGTGCCAGCAGCAAAAGTTCCCTTGAGGGGTCGTGGGTCACTGAAGCTTTCTTT
-,TRBV19,TRBJ1-6,-,CASTKGQGQNSPLHF,TGTGCCAGTACCAAAGGGCAGGGGCAAAATTCACCCCTCCACTTT
-,TRBV19,TRBJ1-2,-,CASSINKGPPFWGYTF,TGTGCCAGTAGTATTAATAAGGGCCCTCCTTTCTGGGGCTACACCTTC
-,TRBV6-5,TRBJ1-2,-,CASSYSENLRVYGYTF,TGTGCCAGCAGTTACTCTGAAAACTTGCGGGTCTATGGCTACACCTTC
-,TRBV4-1,TRBJ2-1,-,CASSQEASLAEQFF,TGCGCCAGCAGCCAAGAAGCCAGCTTAGCCGAGCAGTTCTTC
TRBD1,TRBV4-2,TRBJ1-6,-,CASSQAGGEGNSPLHF,TGTGCCAGCAGCCAGGCAGGGGGCGAAGGTAATTCACCCCTCCACTTT
TRBD1,TRBV4-3,TRBJ1-1,-,CASSQDHRGRNTEAFF,TGCGCCAGCAGCCAAGACCACAGGGGGCGGAACACTGAAGCTTTCTTT
-,TRBV18,TRBJ1-3,-,CASSGDSGNTIYF,TGTGCCAGCTCAGGGGATTCTGGAAACACCATATATTTT
-,TRBV7-8,TRBJ2-2,-,CASSFGQTNTGELFF,TGTGCCAGCAGCTTCGGGCAGACGAACACCGGGGAGCTGTTTTTT
TRBD1,TRBV6-6,TRBJ1-5,-,CASSRQGGFQPQHF,TGTGCCAGCAGCCGACAGGGGGGATTTCAGCCCCAGCATTTT
TRBD2,TRBV5-4,TRBJ2-2,-,CASSLDPGGNTGELFF,TGTGCCAGCAGCTTGGACCCGGGGGGGAACACCGGGGAGCTGTTTTTT
-,TRBV7-8,TRBJ2-3,-,CASRLAIDTQYF,TGTGCCAGCAGACTGGCCATAGATACGCAGTATTTT
-,TRBV18,TRBJ2-7,once,CASSFSDSYEQYF,TGTGCCAGCTCATTCTCAGACAGCTACGAGCAGTACTTC